Below, 5 T cell receptor beta chains from the same sample are listed, as sequenced in a study of T cells after yellow fever vaccination. TCRdb used MiXCR to reprocess the 5' RACE reads, holding one entry per CDR3 protein. Of fewer than 450,000 distinct CDR3 sequences listed, approximately 3.9% are singletons. Sample: PBMCs, taken 5 days after the yellow fever booster vaccination. These receptors originate from a man aged 18-30 years who received the YFV17D yellow fever vaccine.

In its sample, this clonotype was seen many times. This chain joins TRBV20-1 and TRBJ2-7, with D uncertain. Trimming cost V 0 bases and J 3 bases, with 9 bases left between them. Germline CDR1 is DFQATT and CDR2 is SNEGSKA (reference sequence). The CDR3 length is 13 residues. The CDR3 here is CSARDQAGYEQYF. The CDR3 DNA reads as TGCAGTGCTAGAGATCAGGCTGGCTACGAGCAGTACTTC.

V and J are TRBV4-3 and TRBJ1-4, with a weak D call TRBD1 (5 bases). The CDR3 has 13 amino acids. Germline V gene sequence: CDR1 LGHNA, CDR2 YSLEER. The ends were cut back, 0 bases at V and 16 bases at J, with 15 bases in the middle. CDR3 sequence (DNA): TGCGCCAGCAGCCAAGATATGACAGAAGGGAGGTTTTTT. It yields the protein CASSQDMTEGRFF.

This clonotype was detected many times. V gene TRBV7-3 combines with J gene TRBJ2-2, with D perhaps TRBD1 (5 bases). Trimming took off 2 bases at V and 3 bases at J, with 7 bases between the two ends. The germline gives CDR1 SGHTA, CDR2 FQGTGA. The CDR3 loop spans 14 amino acids. The CDR3 DNA reads TGTGCCAGCAGCTTATCCAGGGACACCGGGGAGCTGTTTTTT. It codes for CASSLSRDTGELFF.

This clonotype turned up a few times. This chain joins TRBV12-3 or TRBV12-4 and TRBJ1-2; TRBD1 matches at 7 bases. V lost 5 bases and J lost 6; bases outside the gene matches: 9. The CDR3 spans 14 residues. The CDR3 reads CASSPDRDLDGYTF. The CDR3 nucleotides read TGTGCCAGCAGTCCAGACAGGGACCTTGATGGCTACACCTTC.

This clonotype was seen more than once but under ten times. The V gene is TRBV7-2, the J gene TRBJ1-2; TRBD1 is a possible D gene (6 bases). This CDR3 contains 13 residues. The V and J ends lost 3 bases and 8 bases respectively, with 13 bases between them. Germline CDR1 and CDR2: SGHTA and FQGNSA. The CDR3 loop reads CASSLNRDVGYTF. The CDR3 nucleotides read TGTGCCAGCAGCTTGAACAGGGATGTGGGCTACACCTTC.